The sequence of this TCR beta chain was determined in a study of blood T cell repertoires in COVID-19. Study summary: PBMCs, B-cell-depleted T cells, or T cells were the source of the cDNA or gDNA that made up the material.

The CDR3 extends over 15 amino acids. V was cut by 0 bases and J by 2 bases, with 10 bases left in between. Germline-derived CDR1 and CDR2 are ENHRY and SYGVKD. In the study's own analysis: Quantification of nucleated cells was approximated via reference gene primer amplification. Assay used: immunoSEQ multiplex PCR; TCRdb lists only in-frame clones, some missing. From that table come the V and J calls and clone size; the DNA was used to work out D and trimming. The table records hundreds of thousands of clones, 88% of them present only once. Symptom resolution, clearance, or two negative PCRs marked the recovered donors of Cohort 3.

The chain carries TRBV10-3 and TRBJ2-5; TRBD2 might be the D (5 bases). Material for sequencing was PBMCs or T cells enriched from blood (not recorded which). The sequence came from a woman aged 25 to 45 who had recovered from COVID-19. CDR3 sequence reads: CAISESVTRQETQYF. For the CDR3, the DNA is TGTGCCATCAGTGAGTCTGTAACTAGACAAGAGACCCAGTACTTC.